What follows are 11 T cell receptor beta chains derived from one specimen sequenced in a study of T cell clones after liver transplantation (dated by TCRdb to about 2019). Libraries were made using the immunoSEQ multiplex PCR assay. TCRdb limited this immuneACCESS table to in-frame rearrangements with V and J called. A share of clones is missing; checked studies link under half to unresolved V genes, and the rest is unexplained. Counted in this sample were tens of thousands of clones; 75% to 85% of them appeared once. The ten largest clones represent 0.65% to 0.85% of the sample. Sequencing used CD4+ T cells from blood, obtained 12 months after liver transplant. The receptors were sampled from a human patient who received a liver transplant. Donor T cells from the graft may be present among the T cells after a transplant.

The rearrangement joins TRBV25-1 to TRBJ2-6, with D hard to call. V was pared by 3 bases and J by 0 bases, with 6 bases between. The CDR3 is 15 amino acids. Germline V gene sequence: CDR1 MGHDK, CDR2 SYGVNS. CDR3 residues: CASSEVSSGANVLTF. Here the CDR3 DNA reads TGTGCCAGCAGTGAGGTTAGCTCTGGGGCCAACGTCCTGACTTTC.

CDR3 nucleotide sequence: TGCGCCAGCAGCTTGGAGGGGGGAACAGGGCAGCCCCAGCATTTT. Protein sequence: CASSLEGGTGQPQHF. This chain connects TRBV5-1 to TRBJ1-5; possibly TRBD1 for D (6 bases). CDR1 is SGHRS and CDR2 is YFSETQ in the germline V gene. V was clipped by 0 bases and J by 7 bases, with 14 bases between them. The CDR3 is 15 amino acids.

This chain links TRBV6-1 with TRBJ1-2; D ambiguous. The CDR3 has 13 amino acids. V shed 3 bases and J shed 2 bases, with 7 bases lying between them. The V gene's germline CDR1 is MNHNS and CDR2 SASEGT. The CDR3 DNA sequence: TGTGCCAGCAGTGACCGGTTAAACTATGGCTACACCTTC. This gives the protein CASSDRLNYGYTF.

Notes on this clone: The junction departs from the called germline gene at one end, perhaps through a read error. The CDR3 protein is CASSPSTVETQYF. DNA of the CDR3: TGTGCTAGCAGCCCCAGTACAGTGGAGACCCAGTACTTC. The J gene is TRBJ2-5, the V gene TRBV7-7; D remains ambiguous. Germline V CDR1 and CDR2: SSHAT, FNYEAQ (reference sequence). The CDR3 spans 13 residues. The full variable domain, its missing parts supplied by reference TRBV7-7 and TRBJ2-5, is GAGVSQSPRYKVTKRGQDVTLRCDPISSHATLYWYQQALGQGPEFLTYFNYEAQPDKSGLPSDRFSAERPEGSISTLTIQRTEQRDSAMYRCASSPSTVETQYFGPGTRLLVL.

The chain carries TRBV2 and TRBJ2-7, with 11 bases aligning to TRBD2. The CDR3 extends over 18 amino acids. CDR1 and CDR2 from the germline V gene are SNHLY and FYNNEI. V was pared by 5 bases and J by 2 bases, with 14 bases of the junction left unmatched. The CDR3 DNA reads as TGTGCCAGCAGTTTTCCGACTAGCGGGACGACTACAACCTACGAGCAGTACTTC. It is translated as CASSFPTSGTTTTYEQYF.

The chain links TRBV7-9 to TRBJ1-2, with D perhaps matching TRBD1 (5 bases). With 5 bases removed from V and 3 bases from J, the gap between germline ends came to 22 bases. CDR3 length: 17 amino acids. CDR1 SEHNR and CDR2 FQNEAQ come from the germline V gene (reference sequence). The chain's CDR3 is CASSHRPGELRDYGYTF. CDR3 nucleotides: TGTGCCAGCAGCCACCGGCCGGGGGAACTGCGAGACTATGGCTACACCTTC.

This chain links TRBV5-4 with TRBJ1-1; D is perhaps TRBD1 (5 bases). Germline CDR1 and CDR2: SGHNT and YYREEE (reference sequence). The CDR3 spans 14 residues. Trimming removed 3 bases from V and 1 base from J, with 10 bases in between. The CDR3 coding sequence is TGTGCCAGCAGCTGGGACTTCGGGAACACTGAAGCTTTCTTT. It specifies CASSWDFGNTEAFF.

Turning to this clone: Other DNA variants within this sample encode the same CDR3. The chain is built from TRBV5-6 and TRBJ2-7, with 12 bases that match TRBD2. The CDR3 length is 19 residues. Germline V gene sequence: CDR1 SGHDT, CDR2 YYEEEE. V shed 0 bases and J 1 base; nucleotides not matched to a gene: 11. The CDR3 bases are TGTGCCAGCAGCTTGGGCCCTAGCGGGAGGGCCGAAGGATCCTACGAGCAGTACTTC. Its protein product is CASSLGPSGRAEGSYEQYF.

The chain links TRBV5-1 to TRBJ2-7; no definite D call. V lost 6 bases, J lost 2 bases, and 15 bases lay in between. There are 14 residues in the CDR3. The germline CDR1 and CDR2 sequences are SGHRS and YFSETQ. The CDR3 protein is CASTRSFEAYEQYF. The CDR3 coding sequence is TGCGCCAGCACTAGAAGCTTCGAGGCCTACGAGCAGTACTTC. The whole variable domain, remainder taken from reference TRBV5-1 and TRBJ2-7, is KAGVTQTPRYLIKTRGQQVTLSCSPISGHRSVSWYQQTPGQGLQFLFEYFSETQRNKGNFPGRFSGRQFSNSRSEMNVSTLELGDSALYLCASTRSFEAYEQYFGPGTRLTVT.

The chain employs TRBV5-1 and TRBJ1-1, with no clear D. Germline V lookup: CDR1 SGHRS, CDR2 YFSETQ. This CDR3 comprises 15 residues. Trimming took 1 base from V and 0 from J, leaving 10 bases between them. CDR3 sequence (DNA): TGCGCCAGCAGCTTGACCAGGAAACTGAACACTGAAGCTTTCTTT. It yields the protein CASSLTRKLNTEAFF.

V is TRBV11-2 and J is TRBJ2-1; D may correspond to TRBD1 or TRBD2 (7 bases each). V lost 1 base and J lost 8, with 18 bases in between. The CDR3 extends over 16 amino acids. The germline V gene has CDR1 SGHAT and CDR2 FQNNGV. The CDR3 DNA is TGTGCCAGCAGCTTAGTACAGGGGAGGGCCTTTGATGAGCAGTTCTTC. This translates into CASSLVQGRAFDEQFF.